The 27 T cell receptor beta chains reported below all come from one sample, sequenced in a study of blood T cell repertoires in COVID-19. Measured with immunoSEQ multiplex PCR; TCRdb has only the in-frame clones, and not every one. The data hold fewer than 250,000 clones, with less than 90% observed a single time. The sample taken for sequencing was peripheral blood. These receptor sequences come from a man in his sixties or seventies with acute or convalescent COVID-19.

The chain combines TRBV9 with TRBJ2-3, with 11 bases identical to TRBD2. CDR3 length: 14 residues. Germline CDR1 and CDR2: SGDLS and YYNGEE. V lost 3 bases, J lost 7 bases, and 4 bases stayed unmatched. CDR3 protein: CASSDVAGGNTQYF. The CDR3 DNA is TGTGCCAGCAGCGACGTAGCGGGAGGGAATACGCAGTATTTT.

The chain uses TRBV5-1 and TRBJ2-7, with D possibly TRBD2 on 6 matching bases. This CDR3 has 13 amino acids. V gave up 5 bases and J gave up 0 bases, with 9 bases separating them. Germline V gene lookup returns CDR1 SGHRS and CDR2 YFSETQ. CDR3 DNA: TGCGCCAGCAGGGTAGCGGACTCCTACGAGCAGTACTTC. Its protein is CASRVADSYEQYF.

The chain is built from TRBV5-1 and TRBJ2-7, with D possibly matching TRBD1 (6 bases). Per germline, CDR1 SGHRS and CDR2 YFSETQ. The CDR3 covers 13 residues. The V and J ends lost 4 bases and 2 bases respectively, with 10 bases between them. For the CDR3, the DNA is TGCGCCAGCAGCCGGGACACGGCCTACGAGCAGTACTTC. Its protein product is CASSRDTAYEQYF.

The V call is TRBV7-2, the J call TRBJ2-3; 9 positions agree with TRBD1. Germline assignment: CDR1 SGHTA and CDR2 FQGNSA. V dropped 2 bases and J dropped 4; count of bases not matched to a gene: 10. The CDR3 spans 17 residues. The CDR3, as DNA: TGTGCCAGCAGCTTAAGCAGGGGACAGGGACTCGCAGATACGCAGTATTTT. This gives the protein CASSLSRGQGLADTQYF.

This clone has only one observation. The chain has TRBV18 and TRBJ2-1; D is ambiguous. Trimming shortened V by 2 bases and J by 0 bases, and 11 bases separated the two germline ends. Germline V CDR1 and CDR2: KGHSH, LQKENI. This CDR3 region has 16 residues. The DNA for the CDR3 is TGTGCCAGCTCACCATTTCCGGAGAGCTCCTACAATGAGCAGTTCTTC. It encodes CASSPFPESSYNEQFF.

The J gene is TRBJ1-2, the V gene TRBV30; no clear D. Deletions cut 6 bases from V and 6 bases from J, with 20 bases between. Germline values: CDR1 GTSNPN, CDR2 SVGIG (reference sequence). The CDR3 is 14 residues long. This chain's CDR3 is CACLKYPGLHGYTF. Here the CDR3 DNA reads TGTGCCTGTCTTAAGTACCCAGGTCTGCATGGCTACACCTTC.

This rearrangement joins TRBV28 to TRBJ1-1; possible D gene TRBD1, 5 bases. In germline, CDR1 is MDHEN, CDR2 SYDVKM. V lost 3 bases, J lost 0 bases, and 11 bases lay in between. The CDR3 contains 15 residues. CDR3: CASSLPTAMNTEAFF. In nucleotides, the CDR3 is TGTGCCAGCAGTTTGCCGACAGCAATGAACACTGAAGCTTTCTTT.

The chain carries TRBV29-1 and TRBJ1-4; D unresolved. The CDR3 runs 11 residues. Germline V gene lookup returns CDR1 SQVTM and CDR2 ANQGSEA. The V end lost 5 bases, the J end lost 5 bases, and 6 bases lay between the germline ends. This CDR3 is CSVRRNEKLFF. CDR3 nucleotides: TGCAGCGTTCGGAGGAATGAAAAACTGTTTTTT.

This chain connects TRBV18 to TRBJ2-7; the D gene is possibly TRBD2 (5 bases). The V end lost 3 bases, the J end lost 4 bases, and 10 bases lay between the germline ends. Germline assignment: CDR1 KGHSH and CDR2 LQKENI. The CDR3 has 13 amino acids. This chain's CDR3 is CASSPLRGYEQYF. CDR3 nucleotide sequence: TGTGCCAGCTCACCTTTGAGAGGGTACGAGCAGTACTTC. Supplemented by reference TRBV18 and TRBJ2-7, the full variable domain reads NAGVMQNPRHLVRRRGQEARLRCSPMKGHSHVYWYRQLPEEGLKFMVYLQKENIIDESGMPKERFSAEFPKEGPSILRIQQVVRGDSAAYFCASSPLRGYEQYFGPGTRLTVT.

The chain joins TRBV30 to TRBJ1-6; 8 positions agree with TRBD1. The CDR3 loop spans 16 amino acids. Germline CDR1 reads GTSNPN; CDR2 reads SVGIG (reference sequence). The trim removed 0 bases at V and 9 bases at J, leaving 10 bases unmatched. CDR3 amino acids: CAWSVQGGGPGSPLHF. The CDR3 DNA reads as TGTGCCTGGAGTGTACAGGGGGGAGGGCCTGGTTCACCCCTCCACTTT.

The V call is TRBV28, the J call TRBJ2-2; 8 bases map to TRBD1. V trimming: 7 bases; J trimming: 4 bases; junction bases outside the gene matches: 11. Germline CDR1 reads MDHEN; CDR2 reads SYDVKM. The CDR3 covers 16 residues. CDR3 loop: CASNRSRGRATGELFF. CDR3 in DNA: TGTGCCAGCAATCGGTCCAGGGGGCGAGCCACCGGGGAGCTGTTTTTT.

This sequence joins TRBV19 and TRBJ1-1, with D tentatively TRBD1 (6 bases). Germline V gene sequence: CDR1 LNHDA, CDR2 SQIVND (reference sequence). The CDR3 has 12 residues. V was shortened by 10 bases and J by 0 bases, with 9 bases between the two germline ends. CDR3 bases: TGTGCCACCACAGGGATGAACACTGAAGCTTTCTTT. Translating gives CATTGMNTEAFF.

The J gene is TRBJ1-5, the V gene TRBV19; the D is unclear. Trimming pared 10 bases from V and 2 bases from J, leaving 18 bases between. This CDR3 has 15 amino acids. Germline lookup yields CDR1 LNHDA and CDR2 SQIVND (reference sequence). The DNA of the CDR3 is TGTGCCACCCAGAGCCCCGCGAGCGGCAATCAGCCCCAGCATTTT. Translated: CATQSPASGNQPQHF.

This clone was seen only a few times. The CDR3 DNA is TGTGCCAGTACTTCCTCCGGGACAGGGACTGTCTCCGGGGCCAACGTCCTGACTTTC. It encodes CASTSSGTGTVSGANVLTF. The chain couples TRBV19 to TRBJ2-6; 9 nucleotides line up with TRBD1. Per germline, CDR1 LNHDA and CDR2 SQIVND (reference sequence). This CDR3 has 19 amino acids. Trimming at V came to 7 bases and at J to 4 bases, leaving 17 bases not matched to a gene.

The chain joins TRBV7-9 to TRBJ1-1; TRBD1 aligns across 7 bases. Germline assignment: CDR1 SEHNR and CDR2 FQNEAQ (reference sequence). The CDR3 has 14 residues. With 5 bases clipped from V and 7 bases from J, the junction kept 10 bases outside the gene matches. CDR3: CASSPRQGSNEAFF. Here the CDR3 DNA reads TGTGCCAGCAGCCCCCGACAGGGATCTAATGAAGCTTTCTTT.

Concerning this clone: The same CDR3 arises from other DNA sequences in this sample as well. The rearrangement uses TRBV29-1 and TRBJ2-7, with 11 bases lining up with TRBD1. CDR1 and CDR2 from the germline V gene are SQVTM and ANQGSEA. Trimming took 1 base from V and 6 from J; bases not matched to a gene: 2. The CDR3 consists of 13 residues. In nucleotides, the CDR3 is TGCAGCGTTGAAGGGACAGGGGGCGCCGAGCAGTACTTC. This gives the protein CSVEGTGGAEQYF.

The chain couples TRBV7-2 to TRBJ1-1; D is perhaps TRBD1 (5 bases). V was pared by 3 bases and J by 7 bases, with 12 bases between. Germline loops: CDR1 SGHTA, CDR2 FQGNSA. The CDR3 contains 13 residues. The CDR3 is CASSFSGVSEAFF. The CDR3 region has the DNA TGTGCCAGCAGCTTTTCGGGGGTTAGTGAAGCTTTCTTT.

This rearrangement joins TRBV2 to TRBJ2-7, with TRBD2 identical over 16 bases. The CDR3 has 16 amino acids. V dropped 6 bases and J dropped 7; count of bases not matched to a gene: 9. Germline V lookup: CDR1 SNHLY, CDR2 FYNNEI. DNA of the CDR3: TGTGCCAGCAGCTGGGGGACTAGCGGGAGGGCGGGTGAGCAGTACTTC. Amino acids: CASSWGTSGRAGEQYF.

This rearrangement joins TRBV19 to TRBJ1-1, with D uncertain. Trimming shortened V by 7 bases and J by 0 bases, and 9 bases separated the two germline ends. CDR1 and CDR2 from the germline V gene are LNHDA and SQIVND (reference sequence). The CDR3 spans 13 residues. Here the CDR3 reads CASTQYMNTEAFF. CDR3 DNA: TGTGCCAGTACTCAATACATGAACACTGAAGCTTTCTTT.

The chain is built from TRBV11-2 and TRBJ2-7; the match to TRBD2 covers 14 bases. The junction had 16 bases not matched to a gene; V was cut back by 0 bases and J by 6 bases. The CDR3 is 20 residues long. Germline V CDR1 and CDR2: SGHAT, FQNNGV. The CDR3 spells CASSLEAVGGTSGSRVEQYF. The CDR3 DNA reads TGTGCCAGCAGCTTAGAGGCGGTAGGAGGGACTAGCGGGAGTCGGGTCGAGCAGTACTTC.

Points on this clone: The same CDR3 arises from other DNA sequences in this sample as well. DNA of the CDR3: TGCGCCAGCAGCTTGTCTAGCGGAAACACCGGGGAGCTGTTTTTT. This sequence encodes CASSLSSGNTGELFF. The genes are TRBV5-1 and TRBJ2-2, with TRBD2 matching over 7 bases. The J segment lost 2 bases and the V segment lost 1 base, leaving 2 bases of the junction unmatched. This CDR3 comprises 15 residues. Germline assignment: CDR1 SGHRS and CDR2 YFSETQ.

In regard to this clone: A read error may produce the germline difference seen at one junction end. The rearrangement joins TRBV2 to TRBJ2-1, with a possible D match to TRBD1 (7 bases). CDR1 is SNHLY, CDR2 FYNNEI, per germline. The CDR3 contains 16 residues. The CDR3 loop is CASREGRGASYNEQFF. The CDR3 DNA reads TGTGCCAGCAGGGAAGGCAGGGGGGCATCCTACAATGAGCAGTTCTTC. Filled out from reference TRBV2 and TRBJ2-1, the complete variable domain reads EPEVTQTPSHQVTQMGQEVILRCVPISNHLYFYWYRQILGQKVEFLVSFYNNEISEKSEIFDDQFSVERPDGSNFTLKIRSTKLEDSAMYFCASREGRGASYNEQFFGPGTRLTVL.

The rearrangement links TRBV5-6 to TRBJ2-1; 9 bases are shared with TRBD1. The CDR3 is 15 residues long. Germline lookup yields CDR1 SGHDT and CDR2 YYEEEE. The V gene end was trimmed by 3 bases and the J gene end by 7 bases; junction bases not matched to a gene: 8. CDR3 sequence: CASSWGQGRENEQFF. Written as DNA, the CDR3 is TGTGCCAGCAGCTGGGGACAGGGAAGGGAAAATGAGCAGTTCTTC. Full variable domain (remainder filled in from reference TRBV5-6 and TRBJ2-1): DAGVTQSPTHLIKTRGQQVTLRCSPKSGHDTVSWYQQALGQGPQFIFQYYEEEERQRGNFPDRFSGHQFPNYSSELNVNALLLGDSALYLCASSWGQGRENEQFFGPGTRLTVL.

For the CDR3, the DNA is TGTGCCAGCAGCAAAGAGGGGGCCCGCACTGAAGCTTTCTTT. This translates into CASSKEGARTEAFF. V usage is TRBV21-1 and J usage is TRBJ1-1; no DNA check was done on the table's D call, TRBD1. TRBV21-1 is shown as a pseudogene. There are 14 residues in the CDR3.

CDR3 sequence reads: CASSRTGVGTEAFF. CDR3 coding DNA: TGTGCCAGCAGCCGAACAGGGGTGGGCACTGAAGCTTTCTTT. This chain links TRBV4-2 with TRBJ1-1, with TRBD1 matching 7 bases. The CDR3 has 14 amino acids. Germline V gene sequence: CDR1 LGHNA, CDR2 YNFKEQ. V lost 4 bases and J lost 4; bases outside the gene matches: 6.

The V call is TRBV12-3 or TRBV12-4, the J call TRBJ2-2, with 8 positions matching TRBD1. The CDR3 totals 13 residues. The V segment lost 10 bases and the J segment 4 bases; nucleotides outside the gene matches: 5. The CDR3 here is CATRGQLTGELFF. CDR3 coding DNA: TGTGCCACCAGGGGGCAACTCACCGGGGAGCTGTTTTTT.

The V call is TRBV9, the J call TRBJ2-7; 8 nucleotides match TRBD2. V lost 4 bases, J lost 0 bases, and 3 bases stayed unmatched. This CDR3 comprises 14 residues. Germline CDR1 is SGDLS and CDR2 is YYNGEE. The CDR3 DNA sequence: TGTGCCAGCAGCCTAGGGACTAGCTCCTACGAGCAGTACTTC. It encodes CASSLGTSSYEQYF.